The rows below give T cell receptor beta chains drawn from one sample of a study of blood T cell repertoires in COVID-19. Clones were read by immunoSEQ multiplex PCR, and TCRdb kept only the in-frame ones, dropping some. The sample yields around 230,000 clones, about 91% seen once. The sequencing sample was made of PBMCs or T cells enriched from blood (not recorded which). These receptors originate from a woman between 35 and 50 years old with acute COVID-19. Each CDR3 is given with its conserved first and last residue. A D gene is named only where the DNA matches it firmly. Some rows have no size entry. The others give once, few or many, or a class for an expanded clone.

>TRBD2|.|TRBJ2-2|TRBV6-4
TGTGCCAGCAGTTCAGGACTAGCGGGAGCAGCGAACACCGGGGAGCTGTTTTTT
CASSSGLAGAANTGELFF
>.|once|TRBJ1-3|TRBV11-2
TGTGCCAGCAGCCGAGACAGGTCCTACGGAAACACCATATATTTT
CASSRDRSYGNTIYF
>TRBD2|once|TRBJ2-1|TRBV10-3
TGTGCCATCAGTGAGGGTGCGACTAGCGGGGATGAGCAGTTCTTC
CAISEGATSGDEQFF
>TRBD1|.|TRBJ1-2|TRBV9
TGTGCCAGCAGCGTAGAGGGACAGTGGGGGCCCTATGGCTACACCTTC
CASSVEGQWGPYGYTF
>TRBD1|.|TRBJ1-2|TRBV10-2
TGCGCCAGCACCTTGACAGGGGAAGTTCAAGGCTACACCTTC
CASTLTGEVQGYTF
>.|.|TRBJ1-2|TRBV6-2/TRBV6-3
TGTGCCAGCAGTTTCTCCCGGACTTTCCAAAAATACTTC
CASSFSRTFQKYF
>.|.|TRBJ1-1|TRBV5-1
TGCGCCAGCAGCTTGGCGGGGGGCGACACTGAAGCTTTCTTT
CASSLAGGDTEAFF
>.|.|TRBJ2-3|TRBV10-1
TGCGCCAGCAGTGAGTCGCGAGGCACAGATACGCAGTATTTT
CASSESRGTDTQYF
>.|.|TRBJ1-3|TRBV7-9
TGTGCCAGCAGCTTTCCCAAAGACGGAGGGAAGGAGACTGGAAACACCATATATTTT
CASSFPKDGGKETGNTIYF
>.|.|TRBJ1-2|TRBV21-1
TGTGCCAGCAGCAAAGAGACCGTTTATAACAGAAAGACCAACTATGGCTACACCTTC
CASSKETVYNRKTNYGYTF
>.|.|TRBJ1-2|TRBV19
TGTGCCAGTAGTATATTCCAGGGAACCGATGGCTACACCTTC
CASSIFQGTDGYTF
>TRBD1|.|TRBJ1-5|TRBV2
TGTGCCAGCAAGGACGGACAGGGAGTTCAGCCCCAGCATTTT
CASKDGQGVQPQHF
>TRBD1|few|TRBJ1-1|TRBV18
TGTGCCAGCTCCCCCGGGACAGGGGAATTCACTGAAGCTTTCTTT
CASSPGTGEFTEAFF
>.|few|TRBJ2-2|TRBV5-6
TGTGCCAGCAGCTCGTACAGGGGACTTACGAACACCGGGGAGCTGTTTTTT
CASSSYRGLTNTGELFF
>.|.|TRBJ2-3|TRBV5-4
TGTGCCAGCAGCTCGAAGGAGGGAGCAGATACGCAGTATTTT
CASSSKEGADTQYF
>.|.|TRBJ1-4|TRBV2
TGTGCCAGCAGTGGGGCAGGGAGGCCAACTAATGAAAAACTGTTTTTT
CASSGAGRPTNEKLFF
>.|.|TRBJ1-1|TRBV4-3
TGCGCCAGCAGCCAAGACCCGACAGGATACACTGAAGCTTTCTTT
CASSQDPTGYTEAFF
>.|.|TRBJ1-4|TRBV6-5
TGTGCCAGCAGCCTGTCGGGGGTGGGTGGCGAAAAACTGTTTTTT
CASSLSGVGGEKLFF
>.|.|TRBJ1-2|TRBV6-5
TGTGCCAGCAGTTACTCGACCAGGGTGAATGGCTACACCTTC
CASSYSTRVNGYTF
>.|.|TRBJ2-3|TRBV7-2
TGTGCCAGCAGCTTAGGTGACAAGAGCACAGATACGCAGTATTTT
CASSLGDKSTDTQYF
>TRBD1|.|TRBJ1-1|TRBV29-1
TGCAGCGTTGAGGGACAGGGGGTGGACACTGAAGCTTTCTTT
CSVEGQGVDTEAFF
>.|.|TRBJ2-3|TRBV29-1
TGCAGCGCGAGGCAGGCAGATACGCAGTATTTT
CSARQADTQYF
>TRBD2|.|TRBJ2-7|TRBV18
TGTGCCAGCTCACCAAGCGGGGGTTACGAGCAGTACTTC
CASSPSGGYEQYF
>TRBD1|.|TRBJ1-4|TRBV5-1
TGCGCCAGCAGCTTGGCCTCCACTACAGGGGCCGCCGGGTTAGGAGAAAAACTGTTTTTT
CASSLASTTGAAGLGEKLFF
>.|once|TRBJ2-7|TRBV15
TGTGCCACCAGCAGATGGACTGGGAGCTCCTACGAGCAGTACTTC
CATSRWTGSSYEQYF
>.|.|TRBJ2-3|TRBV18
TGTGCCAGCTCACCATTGGGGCGAAGCACAGATACGCAGTATTTT
CASSPLGRSTDTQYF
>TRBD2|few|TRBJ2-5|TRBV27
TGTGCCAGCAGTTCACTAGCGGGGGCAGGGGGGGAGACCCAGTACTTC
CASSSLAGAGGETQYF
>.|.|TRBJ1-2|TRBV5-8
TGTGCCAGCAGCTTGGAGGGGCGAGGCTACACCTTC
CASSLEGRGYTF
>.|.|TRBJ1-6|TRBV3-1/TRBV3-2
TGTGCCAGCAGCCAAGTGCGGGGGGCCACCCTCCACTTT
CASSQVRGATLHF
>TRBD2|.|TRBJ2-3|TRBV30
TGTGCCTGGAGCCCTCCTGGACTAGCGGGAGGGATGAGAACAGATACGCAGTATTTT
CAWSPPGLAGGMRTDTQYF
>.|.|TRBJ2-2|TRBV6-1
TGTGCCAGCAGTGAAGGTATTACTATCTCCCTAAACACCGGGGAGCTGTTTTTT
CASSEGITISLNTGELFF